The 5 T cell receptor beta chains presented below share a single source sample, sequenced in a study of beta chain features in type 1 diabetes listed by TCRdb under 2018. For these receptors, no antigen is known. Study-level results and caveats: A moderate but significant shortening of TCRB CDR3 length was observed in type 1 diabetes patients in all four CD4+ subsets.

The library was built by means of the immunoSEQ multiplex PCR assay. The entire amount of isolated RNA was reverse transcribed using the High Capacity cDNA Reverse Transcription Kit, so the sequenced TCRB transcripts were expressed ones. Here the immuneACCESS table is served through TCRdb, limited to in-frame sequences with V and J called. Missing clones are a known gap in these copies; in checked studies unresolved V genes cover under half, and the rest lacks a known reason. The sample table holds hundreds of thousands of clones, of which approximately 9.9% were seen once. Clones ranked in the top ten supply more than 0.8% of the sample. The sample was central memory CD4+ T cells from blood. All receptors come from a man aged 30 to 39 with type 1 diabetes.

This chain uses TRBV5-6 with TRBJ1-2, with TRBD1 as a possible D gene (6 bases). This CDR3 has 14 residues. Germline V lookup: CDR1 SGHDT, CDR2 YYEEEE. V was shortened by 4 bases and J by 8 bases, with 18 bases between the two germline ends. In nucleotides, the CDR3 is TGTGCCAGCAGCCCCCGGGCGGGGGCGTTGGGCTACACCTTC. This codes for CASSPRAGALGYTF.

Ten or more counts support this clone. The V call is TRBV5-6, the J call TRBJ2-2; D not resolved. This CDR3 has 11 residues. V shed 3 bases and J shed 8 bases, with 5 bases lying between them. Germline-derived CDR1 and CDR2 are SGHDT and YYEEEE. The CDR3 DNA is TGTGCCAGCAGCTCTCGTGGGGAGCTGTTTTTT. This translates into CASSSRGELFF.

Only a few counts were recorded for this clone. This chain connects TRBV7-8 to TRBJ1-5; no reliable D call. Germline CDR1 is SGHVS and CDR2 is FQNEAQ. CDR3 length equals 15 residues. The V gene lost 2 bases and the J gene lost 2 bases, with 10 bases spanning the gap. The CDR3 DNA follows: TGTGCCAGCAGCTTAAGCATCGGAGGCAATCAGCCCCAGCATTTT. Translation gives CASSLSIGGNQPQHF.

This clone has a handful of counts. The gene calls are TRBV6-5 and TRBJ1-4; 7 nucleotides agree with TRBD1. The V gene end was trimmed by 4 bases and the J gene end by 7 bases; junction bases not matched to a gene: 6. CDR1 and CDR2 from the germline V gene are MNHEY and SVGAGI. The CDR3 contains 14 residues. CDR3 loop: CASSFRGSGEKLFF. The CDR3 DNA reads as TGTGCCAGCAGTTTCAGGGGGTCGGGTGAAAAACTGTTTTTT.

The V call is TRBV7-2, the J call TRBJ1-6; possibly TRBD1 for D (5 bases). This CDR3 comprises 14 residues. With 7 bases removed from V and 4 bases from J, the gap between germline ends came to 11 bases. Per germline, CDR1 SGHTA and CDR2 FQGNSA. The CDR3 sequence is CASKPTEYNSPLHF. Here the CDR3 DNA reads TGTGCCAGCAAACCGACAGAATATAATTCACCCCTCCACTTT.